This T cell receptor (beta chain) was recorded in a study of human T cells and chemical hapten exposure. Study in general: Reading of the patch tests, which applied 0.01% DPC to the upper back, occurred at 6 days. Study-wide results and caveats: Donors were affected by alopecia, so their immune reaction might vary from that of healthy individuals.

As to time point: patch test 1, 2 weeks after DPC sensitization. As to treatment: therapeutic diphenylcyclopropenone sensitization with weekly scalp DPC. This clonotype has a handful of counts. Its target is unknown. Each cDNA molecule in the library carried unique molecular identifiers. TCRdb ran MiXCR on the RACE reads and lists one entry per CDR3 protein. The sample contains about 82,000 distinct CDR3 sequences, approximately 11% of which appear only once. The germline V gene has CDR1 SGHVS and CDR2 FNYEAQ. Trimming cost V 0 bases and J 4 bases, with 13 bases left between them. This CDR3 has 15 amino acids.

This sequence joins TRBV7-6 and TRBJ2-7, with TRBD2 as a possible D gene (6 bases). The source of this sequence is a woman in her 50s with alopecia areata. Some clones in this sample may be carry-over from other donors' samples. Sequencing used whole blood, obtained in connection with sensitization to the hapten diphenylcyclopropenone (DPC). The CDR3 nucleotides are TGTGCCAGCAGCTTAGCCCCGGGACTGGGGTACGAGCAGTACTTC. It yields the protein CASSLAPGLGYEQYF.